These T cell receptor beta chains were read from a single sample in a study of blood T cell repertoires in COVID-19. Libraries were prepared by immunoSEQ multiplex PCR; TCRdb keeps only in-frame clonotypes and omits some of them. The table lists 200,000 to 250,000 clones, about four fifths of them singletons. Input material: peripheral blood. Source of these receptors: a woman in her thirties or forties with acute or convalescent COVID-19. The CDR3 runs from the conserved cysteine through the conserved F or W. The order of the fields is D gene, clone size, V gene, CDR3 length, J gene, CDR3 protein, CDR3 DNA. The D gene is left open where the match is weak. Clone sizes are given selectively: once, few, many, or a class where the clone is expanded.

D: NA; size: NA; V: TRBV5-6; length: 15; J: TRBJ1-4; CDR3: CASSSRGGSNEKLFF; DNA: TGTGCCAGCAGCTCCAGAGGGGGTTCTAATGAAAAACTGTTTTTT
D: TRBD1; size: NA; V: TRBV11-3; length: 18; J: TRBJ1-1; CDR3: CASSSTATGAPSNTEAFF; DNA: TGTGCCAGCAGCTCGACCGCAACAGGGGCCCCTTCGAACACTGAAGCTTTCTTT
D: TRBD2; size: NA; V: TRBV7-6; length: 15; J: TRBJ2-5; CDR3: CASSLGSGRLETQYF; DNA: TGTGCCAGCAGCTTAGGGAGCGGGAGGCTCGAGACCCAGTACTTC
D: NA; size: NA; V: TRBV6-6; length: 15; J: TRBJ1-2; CDR3: CASSYSGPDRYGYTF; DNA: TGTGCCAGCAGTTACTCCGGCCCAGACAGATATGGCTACACCTTC
D: NA; size: NA; V: TRBV11-1; length: 14; J: TRBJ2-7; CDR3: CASSLLTGSYEQYF; DNA: TGTGCCAGCAGCTTGCTAACAGGCTCCTACGAGCAGTACTTC
D: TRBD2; size: NA; V: TRBV6-2/TRBV6-3; length: 17; J: TRBJ2-3; CDR3: CASSWDGLAGGADTQYF; DNA: TGTGCCAGCAGTTGGGACGGACTAGCGGGAGGGGCAGATACGCAGTATTTT
D: TRBD2; size: NA; V: TRBV7-3; length: 16; J: TRBJ2-1; CDR3: CASSLRLASSYNEQFF; DNA: TGTGCCAGCAGCCTAAGACTAGCTAGCTCCTACAATGAGCAGTTCTTC
D: TRBD2; size: once; V: TRBV20-1; length: 16; J: TRBJ2-3; CDR3: CSASEARGGWADTQYF; DNA: TGCAGTGCTAGTGAGGCTCGCGGGGGGTGGGCAGATACGCAGTATTTT
D: NA; size: NA; V: TRBV5-1; length: 13; J: TRBJ2-2; CDR3: CASSPGITGELFF; DNA: TGCGCCAGCAGTCCGGGGATCACCGGGGAGCTGTTTTTT
D: NA; size: NA; V: TRBV29-1; length: 13; J: TRBJ2-5; CDR3: CSVPGTLGETQYF; DNA: TGCAGCGTACCAGGGACTTTAGGAGAGACCCAGTACTTC
D: TRBD1; size: NA; V: TRBV12-5; length: 14; J: TRBJ2-1; CDR3: CASGLAATGVEQFF; DNA: TGTGCTAGTGGTTTGGCCGCGACAGGGGTTGAGCAGTTCTTC
D: NA; size: NA; V: TRBV21-1; length: 14; J: TRBJ1-1; CDR3: CARRGGPFNTEAFF; DNA: TGTGCCAGAAGAGGGGGCCCCTTCAACACTGAAGCTTTCTTT
D: NA; size: NA; V: TRBV9; length: 15; J: TRBJ2-1; CDR3: CASSPQGKGNNEQFF; DNA: TGTGCCAGCAGCCCCCAGGGAAAGGGTAACAATGAGCAGTTCTTC
D: TRBD1; size: NA; V: TRBV20-1; length: 12; J: TRBJ1-2; CDR3: CSASNRDRGYTF; DNA: TGCAGTGCTAGTAACCGGGACAGAGGGTACACCTTC
D: NA; size: NA; V: TRBV6-5; length: 11; J: TRBJ1-3; CDR3: CASQGGNTIYF; DNA: TGTGCCTCACAGGGAGGAAACACCATATATTTT
D: NA; size: NA; V: TRBV30; length: 11; J: TRBJ2-7; CDR3: CAWSVLDEQYF; DNA: TGTGCCTGGAGTGTACTGGACGAGCAGTACTTC
D: NA; size: NA; V: TRBV29-1; length: 13; J: TRBJ2-6; CDR3: CSVSFSGANVLTF; DNA: TGCAGCGTGTCCTTCTCTGGGGCCAACGTCCTGACTTTC
D: TRBD2; size: NA; V: TRBV27; length: 15; J: TRBJ2-7; CDR3: CASTPGGESSYEQYF; DNA: TGTGCCAGCACCCCTGGGGGGGAAAGCTCCTACGAGCAGTACTTC
D: NA; size: NA; V: TRBV12-5; length: 14; J: TRBJ2-7; CDR3: CASGLAMGAYEQYF; DNA: TGTGCTAGTGGTTTGGCCATGGGAGCCTACGAGCAGTACTTC
D: NA; size: NA; V: TRBV2; length: 15; J: TRBJ2-2; CDR3: CASSETQGITGELFF; DNA: TGTGCCAGCAGTGAAACCCAGGGGATCACCGGGGAGCTGTTTTTT
D: NA; size: NA; V: TRBV28; length: 16; J: TRBJ2-5; CDR3: CASSGDEGGDQETQYF; DNA: TGTGCCAGCAGTGGGGACGAGGGGGGGGATCAAGAGACCCAGTACTTC
D: NA; size: NA; V: TRBV30; length: 16; J: TRBJ1-5; CDR3: CAWSPPGGVSNQPQHF; DNA: TGTGCCTGGAGTCCCCCCGGGGGTGTTAGCAATCAGCCCCAGCATTTT
D: NA; size: NA; V: TRBV7-8; length: 12; J: TRBJ2-7; CDR3: CASSNPTGEQYF; DNA: TGTGCCAGCAGCAATCCGACAGGCGAGCAGTACTTC
D: NA; size: NA; V: TRBV9; length: 9; J: TRBJ2-7; CDR3: CATTYEQYF; DNA: TGTGCCACCACATACGAGCAGTACTTC
D: TRBD1; size: NA; V: TRBV4-2; length: 14; J: TRBJ2-1; CDR3: CASSQTGGLAGLVF; DNA: TGTGCCAGCAGCCAAACAGGGGGACTGGCGGGACTTGTCTTC
D: NA; size: NA; V: TRBV7-2; length: 15; J: TRBJ1-2; CDR3: CASSFEPQGLGGYTF; DNA: TGTGCCAGCAGCTTCGAGCCCCAGGGGCTTGGTGGCTACACCTTC
D: NA; size: NA; V: TRBV6-1; length: 15; J: TRBJ2-3; CDR3: CASSEVWGTADTQYF; DNA: TGTGCCAGCAGTGAAGTTTGGGGCACAGCAGATACGCAGTATTTT
D: TRBD2; size: once; V: TRBV11-2; length: 15; J: TRBJ2-7; CDR3: CASSLVLAVTYEQYF; DNA: TGTGCCAGCAGCTTAGTACTAGCGGTAACCTACGAGCAGTACTTC
D: TRBD1; size: NA; V: TRBV12-3/TRBV12-4; length: 10; J: TRBJ2-1; CDR3: CASSDRGRLF; DNA: TGTGCCAGCAGTGACAGGGGGAGGCTCTTC
D: NA; size: NA; V: TRBV19; length: 18; J: TRBJ2-6; CDR3: CASKEGTGIISGANVLTF; DNA: TGTGCCAGTAAGGAGGGGACGGGGATAATCTCTGGGGCCAACGTCCTGACTTTC
D: TRBD2; size: NA; V: TRBV13; length: 18; J: TRBJ2-1; CDR3: CASSYRRGGASSYNEQFF; DNA: TGTGCCAGCAGCTATAGGCGGGGGGGCGCTAGCTCCTACAATGAGCAGTTCTTC
D: NA; size: NA; V: TRBV25-1; length: 14; J: TRBJ1-3; CDR3: CASSDRTSGNTIYF; DNA: TGTGCCAGCAGTGATAGAACTTCGGGAAACACCATATATTTT
D: NA; size: NA; V: TRBV4-2; length: 14; J: TRBJ1-6; CDR3: CASSLRGSNSPLHF; DNA: TGTGCCAGCAGCCTCCGGGGATCTAATTCACCCCTCCACTTT
D: TRBD2; size: NA; V: TRBV7-9; length: 18; J: TRBJ2-3; CDR3: CASSLGAGGPLWSDTQYF; DNA: TGTGCCAGCAGCTTAGGGGCGGGAGGGCCGTTATGGTCAGATACGCAGTATTTT
D: NA; size: NA; V: TRBV12-3/TRBV12-4; length: 13; J: TRBJ2-1; CDR3: CATKSGTYNEQFF; DNA: TGTGCCACAAAATCAGGTACCTACAATGAGCAGTTCTTC
D: NA; size: many; V: TRBV25-1; length: 13; J: TRBJ1-6; CDR3: CASSGQGNSPLHF; DNA: TGTGCCAGCAGTGGTCAGGGTAATTCACCCCTCCACTTT
D: NA; size: NA; V: TRBV6-5; length: 15; J: TRBJ1-2; CDR3: CASSYSKYSYYGYTF; DNA: TGTGCCAGCAGTTACTCGAAGTACAGCTACTATGGCTACACCTTC
D: TRBD1; size: NA; V: TRBV9; length: 15; J: TRBJ1-3; CDR3: CASSVGTGYGNTIYF; DNA: TGTGCCAGCAGCGTAGGGACAGGTTACGGAAACACCATATATTTT
D: NA; size: NA; V: TRBV25-1; length: 13; J: TRBJ1-1; CDR3: CASSEAGRTEAFF; DNA: TGTGCCAGCAGTGAGGCAGGGCGGACTGAAGCTTTCTTT
D: NA; size: few; V: TRBV30; length: 15; J: TRBJ1-5; CDR3: CAWSETGRAHQPQHF; DNA: TGTGCCTGGAGTGAGACCGGCAGGGCCCACCAGCCCCAGCATTTT
D: TRBD1; size: NA; V: TRBV28; length: 14; J: TRBJ2-5; CDR3: CASSQPRGQETQYF; DNA: TGTGCCAGCAGCCAGCCCAGGGGGCAGGAGACCCAGTACTTC
D: TRBD1; size: once; V: TRBV4-3; length: 14; J: TRBJ2-5; CDR3: CASSRSDRAETQYF; DNA: TGCGCCAGCAGCCGGAGCGACAGGGCAGAGACCCAGTACTTC
D: TRBD2; size: NA; V: TRBV10-1; length: 16; J: TRBJ2-3; CDR3: CASSESRGSSTDTQYF; DNA: TGCGCCAGCAGTGAGTCGCGGGGGTCGAGCACAGATACGCAGTATTTT